The clone carrying this T cell receptor beta chain has just a few counts. No antigen is known for it. These data are taken from a study of T cells after yellow fever vaccination. Study background: Researchers used SMART-Seq v4 Ultra Low Input to prepare fractions that had low cell numbers. The study's findings and limits: Abundant clonotypes (contaminants from the bulk population) could be present in FACS-sorted repertoires. Re-detected after boosting: most primary clones, more than 95% of CD4 and 80% to 90% of CD8.

This CDR3 contains 15 residues. Trimming cost V 3 bases and J 5 bases, with 14 bases left between them. The germline gives CDR1 SGHRS, CDR2 YFSETQ. UMIs and a universal primer site were added when TCR cDNA was made by 5'RACE template switching. From the 5' RACE reads, TCRdb called clonotypes with MiXCR, one entry per CDR3 protein. The sample includes a few hundred thousand distinct CDR3 sequences, about a fifth of them seen just once. This clonotype originated in a man aged 25 to 40 who received the YFV17D yellow fever vaccine. The chain links TRBV5-1 to TRBJ2-2, with TRBD1 as a possible D gene (6 bases). Source: PBMCs, taken 15 days after the yellow fever booster vaccination. The CDR3 DNA reads TGCGCCAGCAGCTCTTACAGGGTGGAGACCGGGGAGCTGTTTTTT. This translates into CASSSYRVETGELFF.